This T cell receptor beta chain was recorded in a study of post-analysis software for immune sequencing data. The study, taken as a whole, reports: Batch-mates among the samples co-clustered strongly by F measure. Included in a set of five TRBV segments more frequent in patients than controls were TRBV5-6, TRBV5-1 and TRBV20-1. Controls had significantly higher normalized Chao1 diversity than multiple sclerosis patients.

The CDR3 sequence is 13 residues long. Germline lookup yields CDR1 MNHNY and CDR2 SVGAGI (reference sequence). Trimming cost V 2 bases and J 10 bases, with 12 bases left between them. TCR beta cDNA libraries included unique molecular identifiers. Yield was roughly 0.5 million cDNA molecules from about 1 to 10 million T cells. TCRdb redid the calling of the PCR reads with MiXCR, one entry per CDR3 protein. This repertoire shows hundreds of thousands of distinct CDR3 sequences, 30% found once; its top ten account for 0.55% to 0.65%. Comment on this clonotype: Its antigen is undetermined.

This chain joins TRBV6-6 and TRBJ2-1, with D perhaps matching TRBD1 (5 bases). The receptor comes from a girl aged 10 to 17 with multiple sclerosis. Sequenced: blood. The CDR3 DNA reads as TGTGCCAGCAGTTACAGTGGGGCCGGGGAGCAGTTCTTC. It codes for CASSYSGAGEQFF.